This TCR beta chain was sequenced during a study of identical twins. This CDR3 has 19 amino acids. From germline, CDR1 is DFQATT and CDR2 SNEGSKA (reference sequence). J gave up 7 bases and V 0 bases, and 21 bases lay outside the gene matches. TCRdb itself ran the 5' RACE reads through MiXCR, one entry per CDR3 protein. This table holds 550,000 to 800,000 distinct CDR3 sequences, about 7.1% found once. This sample was also put to use in a study of yellow fever vaccine responses in identical twins.

This receptor was taken from a woman aged 18-29 years in good health. The chain uses TRBV20-1 and TRBJ1-2, with TRBD1 identical over 9 bases. The specimen sequenced was PBMCs. The DNA of the CDR3 is TGCAGTGCTAGAGATGTGGACCTAACCGGGACAGGGACGAATAGTGGCTACACCTTC. Protein: CSARDVDLTGTGTNSGYTF.